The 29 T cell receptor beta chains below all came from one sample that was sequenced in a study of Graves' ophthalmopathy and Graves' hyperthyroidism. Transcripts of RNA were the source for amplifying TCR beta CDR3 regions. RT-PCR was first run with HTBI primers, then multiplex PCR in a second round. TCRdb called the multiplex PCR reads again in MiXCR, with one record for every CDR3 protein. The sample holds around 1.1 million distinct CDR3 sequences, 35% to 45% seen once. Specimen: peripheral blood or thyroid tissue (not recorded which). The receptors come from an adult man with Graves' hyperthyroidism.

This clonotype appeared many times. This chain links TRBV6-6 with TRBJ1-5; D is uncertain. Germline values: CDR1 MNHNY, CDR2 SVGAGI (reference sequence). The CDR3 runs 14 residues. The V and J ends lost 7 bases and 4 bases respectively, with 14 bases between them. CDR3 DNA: TGTGCCAGCACACCTCAGGTGGGGAATCAGCCCCAGCATTTT. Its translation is CASTPQVGNQPQHF.

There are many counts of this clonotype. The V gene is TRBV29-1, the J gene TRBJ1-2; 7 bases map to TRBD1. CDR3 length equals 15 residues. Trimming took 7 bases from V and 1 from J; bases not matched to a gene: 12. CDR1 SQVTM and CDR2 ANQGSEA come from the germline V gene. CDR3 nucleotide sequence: TGCAGCGCCTACAACCGGGACAGCCTTAACTATGGCTACACCTTC. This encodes CSAYNRDSLNYGYTF.

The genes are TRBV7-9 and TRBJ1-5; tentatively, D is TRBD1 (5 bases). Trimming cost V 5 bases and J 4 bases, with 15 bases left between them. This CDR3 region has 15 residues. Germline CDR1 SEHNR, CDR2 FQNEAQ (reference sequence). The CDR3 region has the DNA TGTGCCAGCAGCCAGGGCGGGTTAGCAAATCAGCCCCAGCATTTT. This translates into CASSQGGLANQPQHF.

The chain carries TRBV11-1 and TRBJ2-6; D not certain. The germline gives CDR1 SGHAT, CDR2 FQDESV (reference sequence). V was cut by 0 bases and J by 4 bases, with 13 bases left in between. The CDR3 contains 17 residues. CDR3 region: CASSLARTLSGANVLTF. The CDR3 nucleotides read TGTGCCAGCAGCTTAGCTAGAACTTTATCCGGGGCCAACGTCCTGACTTTC.

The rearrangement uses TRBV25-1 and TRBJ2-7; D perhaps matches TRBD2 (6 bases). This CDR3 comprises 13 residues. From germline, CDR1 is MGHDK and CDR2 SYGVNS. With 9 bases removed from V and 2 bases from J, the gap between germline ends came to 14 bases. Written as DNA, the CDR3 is TGTGCCAGTCACCAGGGAGGAACCTACGAGCAGTACTTC. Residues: CASHQGGTYEQYF.

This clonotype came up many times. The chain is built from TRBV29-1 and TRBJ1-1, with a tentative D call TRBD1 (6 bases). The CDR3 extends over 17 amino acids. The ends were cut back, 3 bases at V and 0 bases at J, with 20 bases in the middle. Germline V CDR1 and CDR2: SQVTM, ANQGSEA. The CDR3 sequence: CSVDYLGQLRLNTEAFF. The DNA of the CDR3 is TGCAGCGTTGATTATTTAGGACAGCTGAGATTGAACACTGAAGCTTTCTTT.

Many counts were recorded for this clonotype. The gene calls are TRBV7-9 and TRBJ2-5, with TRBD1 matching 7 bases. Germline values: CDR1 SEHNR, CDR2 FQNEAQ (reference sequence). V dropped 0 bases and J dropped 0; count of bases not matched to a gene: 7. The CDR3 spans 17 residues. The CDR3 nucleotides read TGTGCCAGCAGCTTAGCGAAAGACGGGACAGACCAAGAGACCCAGTACTTC. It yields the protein CASSLAKDGTDQETQYF.

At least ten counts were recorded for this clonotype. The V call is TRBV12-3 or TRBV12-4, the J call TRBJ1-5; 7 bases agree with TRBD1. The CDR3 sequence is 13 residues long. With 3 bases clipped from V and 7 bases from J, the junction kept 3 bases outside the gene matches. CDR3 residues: CASSFNRGQPQHF. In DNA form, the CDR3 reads TGTGCCAGCAGTTTCAACAGGGGACAGCCCCAGCATTTT.

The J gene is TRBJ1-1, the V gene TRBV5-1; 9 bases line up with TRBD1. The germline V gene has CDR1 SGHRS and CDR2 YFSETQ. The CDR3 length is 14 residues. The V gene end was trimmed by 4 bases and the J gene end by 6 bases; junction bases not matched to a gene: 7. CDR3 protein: CASSTRTGDAEAFF. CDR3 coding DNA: TGCGCCAGCAGCACCCGGACAGGGGACGCTGAAGCTTTCTTT.

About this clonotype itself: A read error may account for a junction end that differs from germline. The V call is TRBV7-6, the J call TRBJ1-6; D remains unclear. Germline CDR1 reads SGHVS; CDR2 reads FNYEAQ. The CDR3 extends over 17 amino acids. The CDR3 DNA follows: TGTGCCGGCAGCTCGACCCGACTTTTATCATTGAATTCACCCCTCCACTTT. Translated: CAGSSTRLLSLNSPLHF.

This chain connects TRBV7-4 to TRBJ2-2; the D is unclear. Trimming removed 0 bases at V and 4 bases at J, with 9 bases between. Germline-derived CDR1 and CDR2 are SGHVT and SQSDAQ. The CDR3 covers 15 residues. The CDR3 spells CASSLAPGRTGELFF. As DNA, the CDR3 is TGTGCCAGCAGCTTAGCCCCCGGGCGCACCGGGGAGCTGTTTTTT.

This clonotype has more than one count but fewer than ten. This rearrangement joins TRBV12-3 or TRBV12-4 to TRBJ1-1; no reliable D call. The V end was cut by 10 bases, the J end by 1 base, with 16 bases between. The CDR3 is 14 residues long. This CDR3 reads CANKALGPNTEAFF. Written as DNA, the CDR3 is TGTGCCAACAAAGCCCTCGGACCGAACACTGAAGCTTTCTTT.

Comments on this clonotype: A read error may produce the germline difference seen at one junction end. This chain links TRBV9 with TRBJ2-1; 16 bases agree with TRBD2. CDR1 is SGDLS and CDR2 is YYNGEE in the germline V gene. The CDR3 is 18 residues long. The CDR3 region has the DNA TGTACCAGCACTCCGGGACTAGCGGGGGGGCCCTCCTACAATGAGCAGTTCTTC. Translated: CTSTPGLAGGPSYNEQFF. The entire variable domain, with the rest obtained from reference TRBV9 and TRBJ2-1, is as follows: DSGVTQTPKHLITATGQRVTLRCSPRSGDLSVYWYQQSLDQGLQFLIQYYNGEERAKGNILERFSAQQFPDLHSELNLSSLELGDSALYFCTSTPGLAGGPSYNEQFFGPGTRLTVL.

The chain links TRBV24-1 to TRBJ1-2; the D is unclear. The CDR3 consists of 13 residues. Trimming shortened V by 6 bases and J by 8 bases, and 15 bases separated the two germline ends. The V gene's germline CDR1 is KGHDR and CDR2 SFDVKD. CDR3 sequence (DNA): TGTGCCACCAGTTTATCGGCAGCTAAGGGCTACACCTTC. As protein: CATSLSAAKGYTF.

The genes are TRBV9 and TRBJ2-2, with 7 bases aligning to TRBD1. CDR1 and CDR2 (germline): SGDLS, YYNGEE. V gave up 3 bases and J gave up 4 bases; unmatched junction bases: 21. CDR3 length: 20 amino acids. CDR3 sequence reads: CASSGLGAGGRREGTGELFF. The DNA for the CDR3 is TGTGCCAGCAGCGGACTCGGGGCAGGGGGACGACGAGAGGGCACCGGGGAGCTGTTTTTT.

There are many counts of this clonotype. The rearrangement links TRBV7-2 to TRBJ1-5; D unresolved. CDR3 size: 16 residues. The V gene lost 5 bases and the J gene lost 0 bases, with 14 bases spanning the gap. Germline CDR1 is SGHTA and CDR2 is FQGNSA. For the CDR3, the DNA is TGTGCCAGCAGCCCGTCTGGCCGTTATAGCAATCAGCCCCAGCATTTT. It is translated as CASSPSGRYSNQPQHF. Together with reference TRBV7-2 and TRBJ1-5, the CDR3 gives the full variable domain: GAGVSQSPSNKVTEKGKDVELRCDPISGHTALYWYRQSLGQGLEFLIYFQGNSAPDKSGLPSDRFSAERTGGSVSTLTIQRTQQEDSAVYLCASSPSGRYSNQPQHFGDGTRLSIL.

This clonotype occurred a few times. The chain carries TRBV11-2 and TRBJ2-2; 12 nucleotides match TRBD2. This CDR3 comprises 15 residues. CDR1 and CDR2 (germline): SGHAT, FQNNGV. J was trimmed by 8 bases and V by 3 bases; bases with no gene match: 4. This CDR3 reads CASSFGTSGSGELFF. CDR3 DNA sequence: TGTGCCAGCAGCTTTGGGACTAGCGGGTCGGGGGAGCTGTTTTTT.

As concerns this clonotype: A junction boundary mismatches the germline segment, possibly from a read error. The CDR3 is CSAVLAGVHEQYF. Here the CDR3 DNA reads TGTAGCGCCGTACTAGCGGGAGTTCACGAGCAGTACTTC. The chain employs TRBV29-1 and TRBJ2-7, with TRBD2 matching 11 bases. The length of the CDR3 is 13 residues. Germline CDR1 is SQVTM and CDR2 is ANQGSEA.

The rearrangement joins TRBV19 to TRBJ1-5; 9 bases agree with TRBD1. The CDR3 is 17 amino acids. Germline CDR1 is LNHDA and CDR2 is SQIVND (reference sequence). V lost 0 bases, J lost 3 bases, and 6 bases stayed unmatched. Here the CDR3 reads CASSIDPGTGYNQPQHF. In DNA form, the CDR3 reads TGTGCCAGTAGTATAGATCCCGGGACAGGGTACAATCAGCCCCAGCATTTT.

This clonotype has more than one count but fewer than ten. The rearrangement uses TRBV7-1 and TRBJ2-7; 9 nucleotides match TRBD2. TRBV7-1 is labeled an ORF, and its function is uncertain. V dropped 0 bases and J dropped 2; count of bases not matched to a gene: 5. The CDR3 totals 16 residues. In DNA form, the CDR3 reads TGTGCCAGCAGCTCAGCAGCGGGACTAGCAACCTACGAGCAGTACTTC. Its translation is CASSSAAGLATYEQYF.

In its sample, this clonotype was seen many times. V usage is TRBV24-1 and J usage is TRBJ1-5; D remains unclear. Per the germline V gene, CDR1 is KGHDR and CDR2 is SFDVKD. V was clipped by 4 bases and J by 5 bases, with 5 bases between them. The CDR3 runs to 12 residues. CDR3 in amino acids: CATSDSDQPQHF. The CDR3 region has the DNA TGTGCCACCAGTGACTCAGATCAGCCCCAGCATTTT.

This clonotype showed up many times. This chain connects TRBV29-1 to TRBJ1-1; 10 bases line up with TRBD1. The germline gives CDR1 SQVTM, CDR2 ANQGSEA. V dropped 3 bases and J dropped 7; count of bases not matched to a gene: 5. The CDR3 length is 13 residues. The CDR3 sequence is CSVDSGTGDEAFF. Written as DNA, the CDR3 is TGCAGCGTTGATTCCGGGACAGGGGATGAAGCTTTCTTT.

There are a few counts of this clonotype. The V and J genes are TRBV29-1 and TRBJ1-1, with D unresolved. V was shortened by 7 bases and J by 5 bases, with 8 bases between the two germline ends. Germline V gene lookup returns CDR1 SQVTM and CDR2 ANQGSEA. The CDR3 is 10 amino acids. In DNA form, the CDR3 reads TGCAGCGCTGGCCCAACTGAAGCTTTCTTT. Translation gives CSAGPTEAFF.

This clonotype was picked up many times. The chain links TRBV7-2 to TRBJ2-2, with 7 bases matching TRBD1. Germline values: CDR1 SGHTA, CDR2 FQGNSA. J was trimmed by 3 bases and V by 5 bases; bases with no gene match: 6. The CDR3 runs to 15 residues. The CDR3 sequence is CASSRQGLDTGELFF. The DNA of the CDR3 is TGTGCCAGCAGCCGACAGGGTTTGGACACCGGGGAGCTGTTTTTT.

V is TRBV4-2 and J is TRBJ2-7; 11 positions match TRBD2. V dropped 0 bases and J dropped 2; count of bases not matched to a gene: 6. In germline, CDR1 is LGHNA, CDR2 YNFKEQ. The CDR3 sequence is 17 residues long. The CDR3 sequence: CASSQDPGTSGTYEQYF. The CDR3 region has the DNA TGTGCCAGCAGCCAAGATCCCGGGACTAGCGGTACCTACGAGCAGTACTTC.

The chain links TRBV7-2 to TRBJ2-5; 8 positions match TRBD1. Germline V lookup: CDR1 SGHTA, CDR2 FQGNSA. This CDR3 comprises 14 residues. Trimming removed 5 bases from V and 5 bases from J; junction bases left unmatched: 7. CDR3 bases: TGTGCCAGCAGCATCCCAGGGGGCGGGGAGACCCAGTACTTC. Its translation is CASSIPGGGETQYF.

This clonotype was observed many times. The CDR3 loop reads CASSYQGGNTEAFF. CDR3 DNA sequence: TGTGCCAGCAGCTACCAAGGAGGGAACACTGAAGCTTTCTTT. The chain combines TRBV5-8 with TRBJ1-1; D remains unclear. Trimming removed 3 bases from V and 1 base from J, with 10 bases in between. The germline V gene encodes CDR1 SGHTS and CDR2 YDEGEE. The CDR3 is made up of 14 amino acids.

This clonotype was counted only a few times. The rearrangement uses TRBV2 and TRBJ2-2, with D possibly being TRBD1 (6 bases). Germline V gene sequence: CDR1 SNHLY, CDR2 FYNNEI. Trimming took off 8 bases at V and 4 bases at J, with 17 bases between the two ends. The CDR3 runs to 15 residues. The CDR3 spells CASRSQGLVTGELFF. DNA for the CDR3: TGTGCCAGCCGGAGCCAGGGGCTGGTCACCGGGGAGCTGTTTTTT.

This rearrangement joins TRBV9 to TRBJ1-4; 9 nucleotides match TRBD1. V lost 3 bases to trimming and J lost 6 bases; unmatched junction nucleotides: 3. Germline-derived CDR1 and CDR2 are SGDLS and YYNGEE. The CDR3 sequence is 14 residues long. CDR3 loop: CASSEGQGDEKLFF. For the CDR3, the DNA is TGTGCCAGCAGCGAGGGACAGGGAGATGAAAAACTGTTTTTT. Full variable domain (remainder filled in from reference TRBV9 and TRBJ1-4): DSGVTQTPKHLITATGQRVTLRCSPRSGDLSVYWYQQSLDQGLQFLIQYYNGEERAKGNILERFSAQQFPDLHSELNLSSLELGDSALYFCASSEGQGDEKLFFGSGTQLSVL.